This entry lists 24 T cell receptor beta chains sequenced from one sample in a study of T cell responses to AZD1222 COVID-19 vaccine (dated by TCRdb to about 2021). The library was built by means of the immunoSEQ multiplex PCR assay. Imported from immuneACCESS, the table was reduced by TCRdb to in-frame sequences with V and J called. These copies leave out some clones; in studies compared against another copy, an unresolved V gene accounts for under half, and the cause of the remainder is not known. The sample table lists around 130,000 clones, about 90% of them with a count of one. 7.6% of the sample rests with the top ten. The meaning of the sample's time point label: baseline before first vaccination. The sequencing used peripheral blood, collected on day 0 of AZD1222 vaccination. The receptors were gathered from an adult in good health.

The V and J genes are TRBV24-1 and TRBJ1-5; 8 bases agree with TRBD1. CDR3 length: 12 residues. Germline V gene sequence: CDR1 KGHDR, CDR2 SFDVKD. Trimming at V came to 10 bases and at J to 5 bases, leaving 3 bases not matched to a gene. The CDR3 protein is CATDRGDQPQHF. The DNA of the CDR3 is TGTGCCACAGACAGGGGTGATCAGCCCCAGCATTTT.

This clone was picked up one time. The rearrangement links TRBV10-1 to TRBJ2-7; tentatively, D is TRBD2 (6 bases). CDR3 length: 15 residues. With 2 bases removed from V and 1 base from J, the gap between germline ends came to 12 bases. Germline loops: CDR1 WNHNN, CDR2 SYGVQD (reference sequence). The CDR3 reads CASSEGSGTSYEQYF. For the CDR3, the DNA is TGCGCCAGCAGTGAGGGGTCAGGGACTTCCTACGAGCAGTACTTC.

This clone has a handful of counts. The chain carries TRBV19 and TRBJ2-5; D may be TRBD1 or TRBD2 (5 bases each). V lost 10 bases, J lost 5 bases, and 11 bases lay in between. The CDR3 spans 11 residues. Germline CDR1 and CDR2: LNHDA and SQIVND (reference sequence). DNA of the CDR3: TGTGCCACTAGATGGGGGGAGACCCAGTACTTC. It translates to CATRWGETQYF. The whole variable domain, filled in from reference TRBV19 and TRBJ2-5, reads DGGITQSPKYLFRKEGQNVTLSCEQNLNHDAMYWYRQDPGQGLRLIYYSQIVNDFQKGDIAEGYSVSREKKESFPLTVTSAQKNPTAFYLCATRWGETQYFGPGTRLLVL.

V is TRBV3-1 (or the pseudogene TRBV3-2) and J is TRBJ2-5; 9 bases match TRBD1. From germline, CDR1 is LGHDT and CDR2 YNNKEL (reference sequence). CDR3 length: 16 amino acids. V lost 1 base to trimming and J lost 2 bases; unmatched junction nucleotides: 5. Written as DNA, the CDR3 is TGTGCCAGCAGCCAAGGGACAGGGGCTTGGCAAGAGACCCAGTACTTC. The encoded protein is CASSQGTGAWQETQYF.

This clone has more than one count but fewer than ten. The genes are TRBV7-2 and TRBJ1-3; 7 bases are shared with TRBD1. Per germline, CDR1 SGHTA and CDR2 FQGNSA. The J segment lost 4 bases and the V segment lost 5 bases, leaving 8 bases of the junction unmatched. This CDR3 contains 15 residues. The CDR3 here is CASSRTDREGNTIYF. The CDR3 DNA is TGTGCCAGCAGCCGTACCGACAGGGAGGGAAACACCATATATTTT.

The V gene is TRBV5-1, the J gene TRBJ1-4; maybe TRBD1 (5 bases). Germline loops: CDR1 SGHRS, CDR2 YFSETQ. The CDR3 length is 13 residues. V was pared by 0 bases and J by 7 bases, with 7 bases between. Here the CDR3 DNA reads TGCGCCAGCAGCTTGGGGACAAGTGAAAAACTGTTTTTT. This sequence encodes CASSLGTSEKLFF.

CDR3 DNA sequence: TGTGCCAGCAGCCCCCCGAGGGCGAGCGGGAGGGGTTACGAGCAGTACTTC. Its translation is CASSPPRASGRGYEQYF. The chain uses TRBV9 and TRBJ2-7; 10 nucleotides align to TRBD2. The CDR3 runs to 17 residues. V lost 4 bases and J lost 4; bases outside the gene matches: 14. Germline CDR1 and CDR2: SGDLS and YYNGEE.

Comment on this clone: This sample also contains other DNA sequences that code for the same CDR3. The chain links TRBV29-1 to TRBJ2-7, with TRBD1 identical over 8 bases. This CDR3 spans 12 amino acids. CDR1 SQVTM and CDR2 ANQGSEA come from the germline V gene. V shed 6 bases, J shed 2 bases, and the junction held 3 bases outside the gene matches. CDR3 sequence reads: CSVGTGPYEQYF. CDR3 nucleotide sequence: TGCAGCGTGGGGACAGGACCCTACGAGCAGTACTTC.

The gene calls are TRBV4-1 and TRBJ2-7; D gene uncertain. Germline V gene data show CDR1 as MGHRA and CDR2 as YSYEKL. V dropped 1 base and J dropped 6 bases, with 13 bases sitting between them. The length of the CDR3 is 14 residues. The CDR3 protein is CASSQVDRFGEQYF. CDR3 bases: TGCGCCAGCAGCCAAGTAGATAGGTTCGGCGAGCAGTACTTC.

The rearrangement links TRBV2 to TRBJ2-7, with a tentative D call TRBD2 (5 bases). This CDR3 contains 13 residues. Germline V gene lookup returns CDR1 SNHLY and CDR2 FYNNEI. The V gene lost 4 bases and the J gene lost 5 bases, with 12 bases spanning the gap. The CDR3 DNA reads TGTGCCAGCAGTGTCCTAGCCGGGGACGAGCAGTACTTC. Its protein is CASSVLAGDEQYF.

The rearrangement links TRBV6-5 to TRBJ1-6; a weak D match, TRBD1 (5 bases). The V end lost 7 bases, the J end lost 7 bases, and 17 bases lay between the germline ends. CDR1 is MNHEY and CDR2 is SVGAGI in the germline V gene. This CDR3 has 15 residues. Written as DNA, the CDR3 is TGTGCCAGCAAGCTTCTCCGGGACGGAAATTCACCCCTCCACTTT. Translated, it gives CASKLLRDGNSPLHF.

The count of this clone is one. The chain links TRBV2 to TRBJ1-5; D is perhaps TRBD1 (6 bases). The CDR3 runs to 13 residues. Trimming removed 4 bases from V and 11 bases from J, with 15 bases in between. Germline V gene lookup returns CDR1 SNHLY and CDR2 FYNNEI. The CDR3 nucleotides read TGTGCCAGCAGTGGGGGGACACCTGGGGCCCAGCATTTT. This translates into CASSGGTPGAQHF.

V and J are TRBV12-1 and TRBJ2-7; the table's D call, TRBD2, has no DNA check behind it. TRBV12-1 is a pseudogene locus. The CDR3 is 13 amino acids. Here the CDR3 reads CASSFRLVYEQYF. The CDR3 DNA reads TGTGCCAGCAGCTTTCGGCTAGTCTACGAGCAGTACTTC.

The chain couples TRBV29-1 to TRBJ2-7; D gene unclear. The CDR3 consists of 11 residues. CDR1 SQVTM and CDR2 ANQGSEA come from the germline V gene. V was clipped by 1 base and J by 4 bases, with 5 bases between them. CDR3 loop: CSVEGRYEQYF. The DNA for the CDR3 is TGCAGCGTTGAAGGACGGTACGAGCAGTACTTC.

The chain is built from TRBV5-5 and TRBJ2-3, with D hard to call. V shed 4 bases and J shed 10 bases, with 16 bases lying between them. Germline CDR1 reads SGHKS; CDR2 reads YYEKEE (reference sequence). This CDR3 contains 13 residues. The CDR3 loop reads CASSPEDLTPQYF. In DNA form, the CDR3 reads TGTGCCAGCAGCCCAGAGGACCTCACGCCGCAGTATTTT.

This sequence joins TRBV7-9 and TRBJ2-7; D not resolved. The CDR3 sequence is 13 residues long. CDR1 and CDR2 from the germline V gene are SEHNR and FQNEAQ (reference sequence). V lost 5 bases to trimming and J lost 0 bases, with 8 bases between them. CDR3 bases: TGTGCCAGCAGCACCAATCCCTCCTACGAGCAGTACTTC. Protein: CASSTNPSYEQYF.

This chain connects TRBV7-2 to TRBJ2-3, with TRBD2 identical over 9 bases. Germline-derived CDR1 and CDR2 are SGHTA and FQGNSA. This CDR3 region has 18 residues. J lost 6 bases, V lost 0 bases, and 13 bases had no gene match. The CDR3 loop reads CASSLAGPAGLASDTQYF. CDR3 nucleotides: TGTGCCAGCAGCTTAGCCGGGCCCGCAGGACTAGCGTCTGATACGCAGTATTTT.

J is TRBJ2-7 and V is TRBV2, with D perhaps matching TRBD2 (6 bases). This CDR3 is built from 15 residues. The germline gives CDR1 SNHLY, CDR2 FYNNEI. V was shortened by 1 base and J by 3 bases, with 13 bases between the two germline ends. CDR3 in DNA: TGTGCCAGCAGTGAAGGGCTAGCGCGGATCTACGAGCAGTACTTC. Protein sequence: CASSEGLARIYEQYF.

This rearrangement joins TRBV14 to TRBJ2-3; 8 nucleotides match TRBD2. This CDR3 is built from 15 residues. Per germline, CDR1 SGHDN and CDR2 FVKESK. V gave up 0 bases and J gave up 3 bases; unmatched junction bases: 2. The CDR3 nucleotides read TGTGCCAGCAGCCAAGACGCGGGAGGAACAGATACGCAGTATTTT. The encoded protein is CASSQDAGGTDTQYF.

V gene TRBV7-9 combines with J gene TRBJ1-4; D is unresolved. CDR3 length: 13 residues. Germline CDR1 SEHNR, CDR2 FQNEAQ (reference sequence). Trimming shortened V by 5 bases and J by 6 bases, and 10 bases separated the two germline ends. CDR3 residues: CASSGPTHEKLFF. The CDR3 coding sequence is TGTGCCAGCAGCGGCCCAACCCATGAAAAACTGTTTTTT.

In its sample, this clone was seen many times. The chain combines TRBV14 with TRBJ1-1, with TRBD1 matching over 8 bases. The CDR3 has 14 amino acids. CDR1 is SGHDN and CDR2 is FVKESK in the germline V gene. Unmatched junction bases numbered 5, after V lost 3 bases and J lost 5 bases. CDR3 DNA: TGTGCCAGCAGCCACAAACAGGGGGGAACTGAAGCTTTCTTT. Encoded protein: CASSHKQGGTEAFF. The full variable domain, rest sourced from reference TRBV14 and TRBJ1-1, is EAGVTQFPSHSVIEKGQTVTLRCDPISGHDNLYWYRRVMGKEIKFLLHFVKESKQDESGMPNNRFLAERTGGTYSTLKVQPAELEDSGVYFCASSHKQGGTEAFFGQGTRLTVV.

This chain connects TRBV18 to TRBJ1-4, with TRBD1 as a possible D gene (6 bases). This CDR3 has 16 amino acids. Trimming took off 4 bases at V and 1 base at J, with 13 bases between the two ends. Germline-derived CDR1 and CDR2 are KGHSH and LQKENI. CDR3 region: CASSLAPTGTNEKLFF. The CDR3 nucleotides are TGTGCCAGCTCACTGGCCCCGACAGGAACTAATGAAAAACTGTTTTTT.

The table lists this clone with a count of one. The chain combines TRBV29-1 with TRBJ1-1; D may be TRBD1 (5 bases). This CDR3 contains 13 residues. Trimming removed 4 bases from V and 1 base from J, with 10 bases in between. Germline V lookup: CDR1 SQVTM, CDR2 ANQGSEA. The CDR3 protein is CSVAFGANTEAFF. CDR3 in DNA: TGCAGCGTTGCGTTCGGGGCGAACACTGAAGCTTTCTTT.

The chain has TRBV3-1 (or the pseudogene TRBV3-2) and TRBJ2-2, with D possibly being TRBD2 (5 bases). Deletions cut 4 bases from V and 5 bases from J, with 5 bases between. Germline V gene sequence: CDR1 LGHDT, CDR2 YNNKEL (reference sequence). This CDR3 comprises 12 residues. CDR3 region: CASSRGTGELFF. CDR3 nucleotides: TGTGCCAGCAGCCGAGGGACCGGGGAGCTGTTTTTT.